The entry that follows covers one T cell receptor beta chain sequence. Its antigen is as yet unknown. This entry is derived from a study of T cells expressing NK-cell markers. Across the whole study: One of the eight sequenced donors was seronegative, whereas the other seven were HCMV-seropositive. General study findings and limits: Once again these clonotypes came out on top in the CD3+CD56-NKG2C+ fraction of a few donors. Five or six donors showed dominant NKG2C+ clonotypes comprising roughly 1.0-7.5% of their CD8+ T cells.

TCRdb re-called the 5' RACE reads and catalogs CDR3 proteins one per entry, DNA excluded. The table lists roughly 350,000 distinct CDR3 sequences, with around 5.2% in the top ten. The receptor comes from a man aged 18 to 70 in good health. The sequencing sample was made of blood T cells: a sorted CD56 or NKG2C T cell subset, CD4+ or CD8+ T cells, or bulk PBMC T cells (not recorded which).

This chain's CDR3 is CASSQEGGGSSYNEQFF. V and J are TRBV3-1 and TRBJ2-1; with no DNA, the TCRdb D assignment of TRBD1 cannot be verified. CDR3 length: 17 residues. Germline values: CDR1 LGHDT, CDR2 YNNKEL (reference sequence).